The rows below give T cell receptor beta chains drawn from one sample of a study of blood T cell repertoires in COVID-19. Only in-frame clones appear in the TCRdb table, and some are missing; sequencing was by immunoSEQ multiplex PCR. The sample holds almost 200,000 clones, around 92% seen once. The sample taken for sequencing was PBMCs or T cells enriched from blood (not recorded which). The receptor set was obtained from a woman aged 18-29 years who had recovered from COVID-19. Each CDR3 is given with its conserved first and last residue. Each record gives: J gene, V gene, D gene, clone size, CDR3 protein, CDR3 DNA. A D gene is named only where the DNA matches it firmly. Clone sizes are given selectively: once, few, many, or a class where the clone is expanded.

j_call: TRBJ1-5
v_call: TRBV28
d_call: .
clone_size: .
cdr3_aa: CASKGGSNAGQPQHF
cdr3_nt: TGTGCCAGCAAGGGAGGCAGCAACGCGGGACAGCCCCAGCATTTT

j_call: TRBJ1-2
v_call: TRBV7-8
d_call: .
clone_size: .
cdr3_aa: CASSQHRDPPSGYTF
cdr3_nt: TGTGCCAGCAGCCAGCACCGGGATCCCCCCTCTGGCTACACCTTC

j_call: TRBJ2-2
v_call: TRBV5-1
d_call: TRBD1
clone_size: .
cdr3_aa: CASSRDRASGELFF
cdr3_nt: TGCGCCAGCAGCCGGGACAGGGCGAGCGGGGAGCTGTTTTTT

j_call: TRBJ2-5
v_call: TRBV24-1
d_call: TRBD1
clone_size: .
cdr3_aa: CAPGDRSQETQYF
cdr3_nt: TGTGCCCCCGGGGACAGGAGTCAAGAGACCCAGTACTTC

j_call: TRBJ2-2
v_call: TRBV9
d_call: TRBD2
clone_size: .
cdr3_aa: CASSVNPQLIESGGGTGELFF
cdr3_nt: TGTGCCAGCAGCGTAAATCCCCAGTTAATTGAGAGCGGGGGGGGCACCGGGGAGCTGTTTTTT

j_call: TRBJ2-4
v_call: TRBV6-1
d_call: TRBD2
clone_size: .
cdr3_aa: CASSEALAGAFVAKNIQYF
cdr3_nt: TGTGCCAGCAGTGAAGCCCTAGCGGGGGCCTTCGTAGCCAAAAACATTCAGTACTTC

j_call: TRBJ1-2
v_call: TRBV20-1
d_call: .
clone_size: .
cdr3_aa: CSASGQGSGYTF
cdr3_nt: TGCAGTGCTAGTGGGCAGGGTAGTGGCTACACCTTC

j_call: TRBJ2-4
v_call: TRBV19
d_call: .
clone_size: .
cdr3_aa: CASRPRGGHIQYF
cdr3_nt: TGTGCCAGTAGGCCGAGGGGGGGTCACATTCAGTACTTC

j_call: TRBJ2-5
v_call: TRBV5-1
d_call: .
clone_size: .
cdr3_aa: CASGTGEETQYF
cdr3_nt: TGCGCCAGTGGGACGGGGGAAGAGACCCAGTACTTC

j_call: TRBJ1-1
v_call: TRBV4-1
d_call: .
clone_size: .
cdr3_aa: CASSRTKERNTEAFF
cdr3_nt: TGCGCCAGCAGCCGTACAAAGGAGAGAAACACTGAAGCTTTCTTT

j_call: TRBJ1-4
v_call: TRBV6-6
d_call: .
clone_size: .
cdr3_aa: CASSYKQNEKLFF
cdr3_nt: TGTGCCAGCAGTTACAAACAGAATGAAAAACTGTTTTTT

j_call: TRBJ2-1
v_call: TRBV7-2
d_call: .
clone_size: once
cdr3_aa: CASSFRRVTAGQFF
cdr3_nt: TGTGCCAGCAGCTTCCGTCGGGTTACCGCTGGGCAGTTCTTC

j_call: TRBJ2-3
v_call: TRBV3-1/TRBV3-2
d_call: .
clone_size: once
cdr3_aa: CASSQTPVNTQYF
cdr3_nt: TGTGCCAGCAGCCAAACCCCGGTCAATACGCAGTATTTT

j_call: TRBJ1-3
v_call: TRBV4-2
d_call: .
clone_size: once
cdr3_aa: CASSLKDKSGNTIYF
cdr3_nt: TGTGCCAGCAGCCTTAAGGACAAGTCTGGAAACACCATATATTTT

j_call: TRBJ2-7
v_call: TRBV3-1/TRBV3-2
d_call: .
clone_size: .
cdr3_aa: CASSQEGGRRGEQYF
cdr3_nt: TGTGCCAGCAGCCAAGAGGGGGGAAGGAGGGGCGAGCAGTACTTC

j_call: TRBJ2-1
v_call: TRBV7-3
d_call: TRBD2
clone_size: .
cdr3_aa: CASSLTFSSSGGNEQFF
cdr3_nt: TGTGCCAGCAGCTTAACTTTTTCGTCTAGCGGGGGCAATGAGCAGTTCTTC

j_call: TRBJ1-5
v_call: TRBV21-1
d_call: .
clone_size: .
cdr3_aa: CASSTPGQGNQPQHF
cdr3_nt: TGTGCCAGCAGCACCCCGGGACAGGGCAATCAGCCCCAGCATTTT

j_call: TRBJ1-1
v_call: TRBV20-1
d_call: TRBD1
clone_size: once
cdr3_aa: CSASNAGTGNTEAFF
cdr3_nt: TGCAGTGCTAGTAATGCCGGGACAGGGAACACTGAAGCTTTCTTT

j_call: TRBJ1-2
v_call: TRBV27
d_call: TRBD1
clone_size: .
cdr3_aa: CASRAGTGGEYDYGYTF
cdr3_nt: TGTGCCAGCCGAGCCGGGACAGGGGGTGAATATGACTATGGCTACACCTTC

j_call: TRBJ2-7
v_call: TRBV7-9
d_call: TRBD1
clone_size: .
cdr3_aa: CASSLFGGGQGSYEQYF
cdr3_nt: TGTGCCAGCAGCTTATTTGGTGGGGGACAGGGGTCCTACGAGCAGTACTTC

j_call: TRBJ1-5
v_call: TRBV7-9
d_call: TRBD1
clone_size: .
cdr3_aa: CASSLAIRGTGEQPQHF
cdr3_nt: TGTGCCAGCAGCTTAGCGATCCGGGGGACAGGGGAGCAGCCCCAGCATTTT

j_call: TRBJ2-7
v_call: TRBV13
d_call: .
clone_size: .
cdr3_aa: CASSTPDSDREQYF
cdr3_nt: TGTGCCAGCAGCACTCCCGACAGCGACCGCGAGCAGTACTTC

j_call: TRBJ2-3
v_call: TRBV7-3
d_call: .
clone_size: .
cdr3_aa: CASSSLSTDTQYF
cdr3_nt: TGTGCCAGCAGCTCCCTCAGCACAGATACGCAGTATTTT

j_call: TRBJ1-5
v_call: TRBV2
d_call: .
clone_size: few
cdr3_aa: CASSEEPRLINQPQHF
cdr3_nt: TGTGCCAGCAGTGAGGAGCCGCGACTGATCAATCAGCCCCAGCATTTT

j_call: TRBJ1-2
v_call: TRBV13
d_call: TRBD1
clone_size: .
cdr3_aa: CASSDRDRDGYTF
cdr3_nt: TGTGCCAGCAGCGACCGGGACAGGGACGGCTACACCTTC

j_call: TRBJ1-3
v_call: TRBV19
d_call: .
clone_size: .
cdr3_aa: CAASPGSIGLGNTIYF
cdr3_nt: TGTGCCGCATCCCCTGGAAGTATTGGACTTGGAAACACCATATATTTT

j_call: TRBJ2-3
v_call: TRBV2
d_call: .
clone_size: .
cdr3_aa: CASSKDFLLATSTDTQYF
cdr3_nt: TGTGCCAGCAGCAAGGACTTTCTACTGGCCACTAGCACAGATACGCAGTATTTT

j_call: TRBJ2-1
v_call: TRBV30
d_call: .
clone_size: few
cdr3_aa: CAWSVGGIYEQFF
cdr3_nt: TGTGCCTGGAGTGTAGGGGGTATATATGAGCAGTTCTTC